This T cell receptor beta chain was recorded in a study of T cell responses to AZD1222 COVID-19 vaccine. To note about this clone: Antigen unknown.

General study findings and limits: Increased Spike-specific TCR breadth and depth were observed after two AZD1222 doses. Nearly half of unique spike-specific TCRs reportedly avoided B.1.351 and B.1.1.7 mutated regions. It was only six AZD1222 recipients who were seropositive at baseline. The study found vaccine-associated CD4 TCRs spanning spike, dominant at 160-218 and 743-854.

The repertoire was sequenced with immunoSEQ multiplex PCR; TCRdb's copy has only in-frame clones and lacks some. The profile shows about 120,000 clones, 75% to 90% of them singletons. The input for sequencing was peripheral blood, taken on day 0 of MenACWY control vaccination. This TCR derives from an adult in good health.

CDR3 DNA: TGCGCCAGCAGCCGGACAGGGGGTGAAGCTTTCTTT. It translates to CASSRTGGEAFF. The chain employs TRBV5-1 and TRBJ1-1, with 10 positions matching TRBD1. Germline V gene lookup returns CDR1 SGHRS and CDR2 YFSETQ. V was pared by 4 bases and J by 7 bases, with 1 base of the junction left unmatched. This CDR3 has 12 residues.